This passage covers 27 T cell receptor beta chains from one sample sequenced in a study of T cell responses to AZD1222 COVID-19 vaccine. Sequencing was performed with immunoSEQ multiplex PCR; in TCRdb, only in-frame clones are kept and a portion is missing. The data hold about 53,000 clones, with roughly 84% observed a single time. Specimen: peripheral blood, collected on day 0 of AZD1222 vaccination. The receptor source for this set is an adult in good health.

This clone is medium-sized (0.01 to 0.1%). V and J are TRBV12-3 or TRBV12-4 and TRBJ2-1; 9 positions agree with TRBD2. The CDR3 is 13 residues long. The V and J ends lost 5 bases and 11 bases, in that order; junction bases with no gene match: 7. CDR3 in DNA: TGTGCCAGCAGTCCGACTAGCGGAGGACAGCAGTTCTTC. Translation: CASSPTSGGQQFF.

The chain carries TRBV7-2 and TRBJ1-1, with D perhaps matching TRBD1 (6 bases). CDR3 size: 13 residues. Germline V CDR1 and CDR2: SGHTA, FQGNSA. Trimming took 5 bases from V and 10 from J, leaving 17 bases between them. The CDR3 loop is CASSPGAGQSAFF. In DNA form, the CDR3 reads TGTGCCAGCAGCCCGGGGGCAGGCCAGTCAGCTTTCTTT.

The J gene is TRBJ1-1, the V gene TRBV2; no clear D. Trimming shortened V by 5 bases and J by 1 base, and 8 bases separated the two germline ends. The CDR3 has 13 amino acids. Germline V gene data show CDR1 as SNHLY and CDR2 as FYNNEI. The CDR3 DNA is TGTGCCAGCAGTCGGTCGAGGAACACTGAAGCTTTCTTT. Translated: CASSRSRNTEAFF.

V and J are TRBV27 and TRBJ1-1; tentatively, D is TRBD1 (5 bases). The CDR3 runs 13 residues. Germline V gene sequence: CDR1 MNHEY, CDR2 SMNVEV (reference sequence). V gave up 5 bases and J gave up 2 bases, with 9 bases separating them. CDR3 DNA: TGTGCCAGCAGTATGACAGTCAACACTGAAGCTTTCTTT. It codes for CASSMTVNTEAFF.

In nucleotides, the CDR3 is TGTGCCAGCAATCCGAACACGGGGACGCAGTATTTT. It specifies CASNPNTGTQYF. J is TRBJ2-3 and V is TRBV25-1, with a tentative D call TRBD2 (5 bases). The CDR3 consists of 12 residues. CDR1 MGHDK and CDR2 SYGVNS come from the germline V gene. V gave up 7 bases and J gave up 9 bases, with 14 bases separating them.

The V and J genes are TRBV28 and TRBJ1-4; 7 nucleotides agree with TRBD1. The germline V gene has CDR1 MDHEN and CDR2 SYDVKM. CDR3 size: 14 residues. Trimming took 6 bases from V and 4 from J; bases not matched to a gene: 5. The CDR3 here is CASRGTANNEKLFF. CDR3 coding DNA: TGTGCCAGCAGGGGGACAGCCAATAATGAAAAACTGTTTTTT.

The chain couples TRBV14 to TRBJ1-6; no clear D gene. This CDR3 comprises 13 residues. V lost 4 bases and J lost 10, with 11 bases in between. Germline V gene lookup returns CDR1 SGHDN and CDR2 FVKESK. CDR3 in amino acids: CASSLSVGSPLHF. CDR3 nucleotide sequence: TGTGCCAGCAGCCTCTCGGTGGGGTCACCCCTCCACTTT.

The gene calls are TRBV9 and TRBJ2-1; D assignment may be TRBD1 or TRBD2 (6 bases each). Germline CDR1 reads SGDLS; CDR2 reads YYNGEE. CDR3 length: 15 amino acids. The V and J ends lost 0 bases and 10 bases respectively, with 17 bases between them. The CDR3 is CASSVEGGPGREQFF. In DNA, the CDR3 is TGTGCCAGCAGCGTAGAAGGGGGGCCCGGACGCGAGCAGTTCTTC. Combining the CDR3 with reference TRBV9 and TRBJ2-1 gives the whole variable domain DSGVTQTPKHLITATGQRVTLRCSPRSGDLSVYWYQQSLDQGLQFLIQYYNGEERAKGNILERFSAQQFPDLHSELNLSSLELGDSALYFCASSVEGGPGREQFFGPGTRLTVL.

V and J are TRBV28 and TRBJ1-4; 8 bases map to TRBD1. Germline V lookup: CDR1 MDHEN, CDR2 SYDVKM. With 5 bases clipped from V and 8 bases from J, the junction kept 10 bases outside the gene matches. The CDR3 consists of 15 residues. The CDR3 sequence is CASSDNRGVREKLFF. The DNA of the CDR3 is TGTGCCAGCAGTGATAACAGGGGGGTTAGGGAAAAACTGTTTTTT.

V gene TRBV5-1 combines with J gene TRBJ1-6, with 7 bases that match TRBD1. This CDR3 is 16 amino acids long. Losses at the gene ends were 4 bases for V and 6 bases for J; bases not matched to a gene: 10. CDR1 SGHRS and CDR2 YFSETQ come from the germline V gene. CDR3 sequence reads: CASSLTTGQTNSPLHF. In DNA, the CDR3 is TGCGCCAGCAGCCTGACGACGGGACAGACTAATTCACCCCTCCACTTT.

The chain recombines TRBV11-3 with TRBJ2-1; D is uncertain. Germline loops: CDR1 SGHNT, CDR2 YENEEA. The length of the CDR3 is 13 residues. V gave up 0 bases and J gave up 8 bases, with 8 bases separating them. CDR3 nucleotides: TGTGCCAGCAGCTTAGACAGGCGAGATGAGCAGTTCTTC. Its protein is CASSLDRRDEQFF.

A few counts support this clone. The chain employs TRBV3-1 (or the pseudogene TRBV3-2) and TRBJ1-1; perhaps TRBD1 as D (5 bases). The CDR3 covers 15 residues. CDR1 LGHDT and CDR2 YNNKEL come from the germline V gene (reference sequence). V was trimmed by 3 bases and J by 1 base, leaving 12 bases between them. In DNA form, the CDR3 reads TGTGCCAGCAGCCACCTCGGGGGTGGGAACACTGAAGCTTTCTTT. Translating gives CASSHLGGGNTEAFF.

This chain connects TRBV19 to TRBJ1-1, with 7 bases identical to TRBD1. CDR3 length equals 16 residues. Germline values: CDR1 LNHDA, CDR2 SQIVND (reference sequence). The J segment lost 10 bases and the V segment lost 5 bases, leaving 19 bases of the junction unmatched. The chain's CDR3 is CASSSPPGQKSSRAFF. CDR3 nucleotides: TGTGCCAGTAGTTCGCCCCCGGGACAGAAATCCAGTCGAGCTTTCTTT. Full variable domain (missing parts from reference TRBV19 and TRBJ1-1): DGGITQSPKYLFRKEGQNVTLSCEQNLNHDAMYWYRQDPGQGLRLIYYSQIVNDFQKGDIAEGYSVSREKKESFPLTVTSAQKNPTAFYLCASSSPPGQKSSRAFFGQGTRLTVV.

The V gene is TRBV3-1 (or the pseudogene TRBV3-2), the J gene TRBJ2-2, with unresolved D. The CDR3 sequence is 14 residues long. The germline V gene encodes CDR1 LGHDT and CDR2 YNNKEL (reference sequence). V was cut by 1 base and J by 2 bases, with 5 bases left in between. The DNA for the CDR3 is TGTGCCAGCAGCCAAGTGCGTAACACCGGGGAGCTGTTTTTT. Amino acid sequence: CASSQVRNTGELFF.

This chain joins TRBV3-1 (or the pseudogene TRBV3-2) and TRBJ2-1; tentative D call: TRBD2 (6 bases). Trimming took off 1 base at V and 6 bases at J, with 13 bases between the two ends. The CDR3 is 15 amino acids. CDR1 is LGHDT, CDR2 YNNKEL, per germline (reference sequence). This CDR3 reads CASSQGRGSANEQFF. As DNA, the CDR3 is TGTGCCAGCAGCCAAGGGCGGGGATCAGCCAATGAGCAGTTCTTC.

The chain links TRBV3-1 (or the pseudogene TRBV3-2) to TRBJ2-7, with TRBD2 identical over 9 bases. This CDR3 spans 15 amino acids. From germline, CDR1 is LGHDT and CDR2 YNNKEL (reference sequence). Germline trimming cut 3 bases from V and 3 bases from J; bases unmatched to any gene: 6. CDR3: CASSQRGGLFYEQYF. Written as DNA, the CDR3 is TGTGCCAGCAGCCAGCGGGGGGGACTATTCTACGAGCAGTACTTC.

The chain is built from TRBV18 and TRBJ1-4; possibly TRBD1 for D (5 bases). Germline loops: CDR1 KGHSH, CDR2 LQKENI. This CDR3 is built from 14 residues. Trimming shortened V by 3 bases and J by 8 bases, and 13 bases separated the two germline ends. The CDR3 is CASSPPGGKEKLFF. In DNA, the CDR3 is TGTGCCAGCTCACCTCCGGGGGGTAAGGAAAAACTGTTTTTT.

This clone was recorded once. The chain recombines TRBV11-2 with TRBJ2-4, with D possibly called TRBD1 or TRBD2 (6 bases each). Germline V gene lookup returns CDR1 SGHAT and CDR2 FQNNGV. There are 15 residues in the CDR3. V was trimmed by 5 bases and J by 6 bases, leaving 17 bases between them. CDR3 DNA: TGTGCCAGCAGCCCCATCGGGGGCCGTACAAACATTCAGTACTTC. Translated: CASSPIGGRTNIQYF.

The chain links TRBV7-6 to TRBJ2-5; tentative D call: TRBD2 (6 bases). The CDR3 is 14 residues long. With 1 base removed from V and 6 bases from J, the gap between germline ends came to 12 bases. Germline values: CDR1 SGHVS, CDR2 FNYEAQ. As DNA, the CDR3 is TGTGCCAGCAGCTTAGTCGGGGGTTGGCAGACCCAGTACTTC. As protein: CASSLVGGWQTQYF.

V usage is TRBV3-1 (or the pseudogene TRBV3-2) and J usage is TRBJ1-1, with 7 bases matching TRBD1. Germline V gene lookup returns CDR1 LGHDT and CDR2 YNNKEL (reference sequence). There are 14 residues in the CDR3. V lost 6 bases, J lost 4 bases, and 8 bases stayed unmatched. The CDR3 protein is CASSPLHRGTEAFF. CDR3 DNA: TGTGCCAGCAGTCCTTTACACAGGGGCACTGAAGCTTTCTTT.

The V gene is TRBV7-3, the J gene TRBJ2-7; D is ambiguous. Trimming shortened V by 5 bases and J by 6 bases, and 14 bases separated the two germline ends. CDR3 length: 13 residues. Looked up from germline, CDR1 is SGHTA and CDR2 is FQGTGA. CDR3 loop: CASSLQAPLEQYF. For the CDR3, the DNA is TGTGCCAGCAGCCTACAAGCCCCCCTCGAGCAGTACTTC. Full variable domain (outside the CDR3, taken from reference TRBV7-3 and TRBJ2-7): GAGVSQTPSNKVTEKGKYVELRCDPISGHTALYWYRQSLGQGPEFLIYFQGTGAADDSGLPNDRFFAVRPEGSVSTLKIQRTERGDSAVYLCASSLQAPLEQYFGPGTRLTVT.

V and J are TRBV11-3 and TRBJ2-1, with 8 bases fitting TRBD2. The CDR3 consists of 16 residues. CDR1 SGHNT and CDR2 YENEEA come from the germline V gene. Trimming at V came to 5 bases and at J to 0 bases, leaving 6 bases not matched to a gene. The CDR3 nucleotides are TGTGCCAGCAGCCTAGCGGGTTCGAGCTCCTACAATGAGCAGTTCTTC. Translating gives CASSLAGSSSYNEQFF.

The chain has TRBV7-2 and TRBJ2-3, with 9 bases matching TRBD1. Trimming at V came to 5 bases and at J to 5 bases, leaving 17 bases not matched to a gene. Germline V gene sequence: CDR1 SGHTA, CDR2 FQGNSA. The CDR3 has 18 amino acids. The CDR3 DNA reads TGTGCCAGCAGCAACACCGTCGCAACAGGGGGCCTCTTAGATACGCAGTATTTT. Protein product: CASSNTVATGGLLDTQYF.

This clone showed up just a few times. The chain joins TRBV5-1 to TRBJ1-5; TRBD1 aligns across 7 bases. CDR1 is SGHRS and CDR2 is YFSETQ in the germline V gene. The V and J ends lost 2 bases and 5 bases, in that order; junction bases with no gene match: 7. CDR3 length: 15 amino acids. As DNA, the CDR3 is TGCGCCAGCAGCTTATCGACAGGGTCCCATCAGCCCCAGCATTTT. This sequence encodes CASSLSTGSHQPQHF.

V is TRBV10-1 and J is TRBJ1-5; D possibly corresponds to TRBD1 (5 bases). Between the trimmed V and J ends, which lost 4 bases and 6 bases, there was a span of 10 bases. Per germline, CDR1 WNHNN and CDR2 SYGVQD (reference sequence). The CDR3 covers 13 residues. CDR3 bases: TGCGCCAGCAGTGGGGGGACGGGTCAGCCCCAGCATTTT. It translates to CASSGGTGQPQHF.

This rearrangement joins TRBV7-6 to TRBJ1-1; 10 bases align to TRBD1. CDR1 and CDR2 (germline): SGHVS, FNYEAQ. This CDR3 has 16 residues. V lost 3 bases and J lost 1; bases outside the gene matches: 5. The CDR3 DNA follows: TGTGCCAGCAGCTTTCGACAGGGGGCGACGAACACTGAAGCTTTCTTT. This codes for CASSFRQGATNTEAFF.

V gene TRBV7-2 combines with J gene TRBJ2-5; the match to TRBD1 covers 7 bases. V dropped 4 bases and J dropped 8; count of bases not matched to a gene: 13. CDR1 and CDR2 from the germline V gene are SGHTA and FQGNSA. This CDR3 has 15 residues. CDR3 in amino acids: CASSSPPLAGGTQYF. The DNA for the CDR3 is TGTGCCAGCAGCTCACCCCCGTTGGCAGGGGGAACCCAGTACTTC.